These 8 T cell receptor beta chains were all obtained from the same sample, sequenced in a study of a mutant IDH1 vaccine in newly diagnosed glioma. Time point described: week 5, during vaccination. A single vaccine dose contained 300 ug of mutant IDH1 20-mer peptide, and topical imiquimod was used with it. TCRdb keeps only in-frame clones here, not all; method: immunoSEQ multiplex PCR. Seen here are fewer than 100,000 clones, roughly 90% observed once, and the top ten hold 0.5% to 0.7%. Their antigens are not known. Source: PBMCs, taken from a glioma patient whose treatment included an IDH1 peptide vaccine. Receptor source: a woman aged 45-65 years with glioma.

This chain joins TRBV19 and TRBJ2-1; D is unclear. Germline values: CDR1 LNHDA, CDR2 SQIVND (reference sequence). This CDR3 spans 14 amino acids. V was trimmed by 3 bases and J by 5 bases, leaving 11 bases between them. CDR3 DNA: TGTGCCAGTAGTATTTCCCCCACTAACAATGAGCAGTTCTTC. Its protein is CASSISPTNNEQFF.

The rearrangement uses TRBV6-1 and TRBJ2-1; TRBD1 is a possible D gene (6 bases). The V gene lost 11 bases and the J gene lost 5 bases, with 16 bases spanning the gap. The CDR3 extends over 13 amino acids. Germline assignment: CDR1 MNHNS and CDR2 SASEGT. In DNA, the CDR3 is TGTGCCGGGGCAGGGGCGACGGACAATGAGCAGTTCTTC. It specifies CAGAGATDNEQFF.

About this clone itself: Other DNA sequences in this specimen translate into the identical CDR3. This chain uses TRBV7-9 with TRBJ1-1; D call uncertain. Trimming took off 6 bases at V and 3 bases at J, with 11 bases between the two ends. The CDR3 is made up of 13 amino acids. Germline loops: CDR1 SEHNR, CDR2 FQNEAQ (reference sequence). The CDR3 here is CASSLGQYTEAFF. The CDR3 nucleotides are TGTGCCAGCAGTCTTGGGCAGTACACTGAAGCTTTCTTT.

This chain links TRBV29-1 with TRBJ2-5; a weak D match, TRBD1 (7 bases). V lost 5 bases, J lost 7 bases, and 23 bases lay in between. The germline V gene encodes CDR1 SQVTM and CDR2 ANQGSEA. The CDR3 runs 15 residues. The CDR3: CSVPLPPGTAGTQYF. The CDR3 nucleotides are TGCAGCGTTCCCCTCCCCCCCGGGACAGCGGGGACCCAGTACTTC.

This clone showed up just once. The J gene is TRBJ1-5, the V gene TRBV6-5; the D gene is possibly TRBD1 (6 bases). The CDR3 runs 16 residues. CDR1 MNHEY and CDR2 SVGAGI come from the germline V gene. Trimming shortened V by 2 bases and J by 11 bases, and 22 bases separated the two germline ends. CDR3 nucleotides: TGTGCCAGCAGTTACCTAAAGGGGGGGTCCCCGGGGACCCAGCATTTT. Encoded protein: CASSYLKGGSPGTQHF.

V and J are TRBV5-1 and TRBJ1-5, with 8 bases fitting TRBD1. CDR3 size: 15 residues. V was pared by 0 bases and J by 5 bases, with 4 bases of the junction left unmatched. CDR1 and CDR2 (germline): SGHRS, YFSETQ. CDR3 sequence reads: CASSLGGQDHQPQHF. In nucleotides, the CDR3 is TGCGCCAGCAGCTTGGGGGGACAGGATCATCAGCCCCAGCATTTT.

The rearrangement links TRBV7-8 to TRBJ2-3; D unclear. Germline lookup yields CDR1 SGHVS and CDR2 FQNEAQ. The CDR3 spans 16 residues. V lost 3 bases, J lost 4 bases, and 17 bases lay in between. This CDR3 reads CASSLSLRRRADTQYF. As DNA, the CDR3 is TGTGCCAGCAGCTTGAGTCTACGCCGCCGGGCAGATACGCAGTATTTT.

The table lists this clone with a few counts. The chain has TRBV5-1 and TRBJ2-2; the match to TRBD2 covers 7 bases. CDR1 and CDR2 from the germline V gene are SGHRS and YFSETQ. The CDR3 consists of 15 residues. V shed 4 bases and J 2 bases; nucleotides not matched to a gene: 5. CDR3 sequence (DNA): TGCGCCAGCAGCGTGACTAGCCAAAACACCGGGGAGCTGTTTTTT. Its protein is CASSVTSQNTGELFF.